This paragraph reports one TCR beta chain. There is no known antigen for this receptor. Base qualities are missing; no much larger clone stands one base away. This record comes from a study of identical twins (dated by TCRdb to about 2016). The study in broad terms: To test whether fetal clonotypes persist, the study used deep sequencing on TCR alpha and beta repertoires from monozygotic twins, unrelated adults of various ages, and cord blood. To rule out contamination, the twin experiments were replicated at different times with different library preparation protocols.

Here is what the overall study found, with its caveats: Abundant cord blood beta clonotypes carried fewer insertions; young adult naive repertoires showed a weaker similar trend, while memory repertoires showed none. Invariant T cells such as MAIT and iNKT could partly confound zero-insertion analyses, although diverse VJ usage argued against such confounding for most clonotypes. Conclusions relied on cross-sectional statistical analysis, since the same donors could not be followed over many years. Out-of-frame TCR alpha sharing in monozygotic twins was systematically underestimated by recombination models, whereas sharing between unrelated individuals was in agreement with the recombination models. Compared with coincidental sharing between unrelated individuals, out-of-frame TCR alpha sequences shared between twins had an excess of sequences with low generation probability. In beta out-of-frame sequences, excess twin sharing was weaker, because having fewer shared sequences lowered the signal-to-noise ratio.

Every donor in the study was a healthy Caucasian. The twin cohort comprised three pairs of female monozygotic twins, all aged roughly 18 to 30 years. The RNA used for TCR libraries was isolated from peripheral blood mononuclear cells. From the cysteine through the phenylalanine, the CDR3 covers 16 amino acids. The kept DNA is CDR3 alone, 48 bases in frame from the first base. Based on the germline V gene, the CDR1 and CDR2 sequences are SGHRS and YFSETQ. V lost 3 bases and J lost 6 bases; the stretch between them is 20 bases long. The library relied on 5' RACE. TCRdb lists the instrument as Illumina HiSeq 2000. A universal primer binding site was introduced by template switching, and a unique molecular identifier was present in the final cDNA, enabling accurate counting of TCR cDNA molecules. First-strand cDNA for TCR alpha and beta chains was synthesized from specific primers in the conserved constant-segment region. Each cDNA library was double barcoded, with a SMART-Mk sample barcode plus Illumina barcodes, to control for contamination. TruSeq adapter sequences and Illumina sample barcodes were added in two successive PCR steps. The TCR alpha and beta cDNA libraries were sequenced on the Illumina HiSeq platform using custom primers. Turning to the authors' computational methods: Unique molecular identifiers were extracted from raw reads with MiGEC, and CDR3 positions were determined with MiXCR. For each individual, recombination models were inferred using an EM algorithm with the repgenHMM and IGoR tools. The analysis of shared clonotypes was done with the tcR package in R, with sharing normalized by the product of cloneset sizes. To study raw recombination without the effects of thymic and clonal selection, out-of-frame nonproductive sequences were analyzed. The public reads were run again by TCRdb, first through fastp at Q25 and then through MiXCR, and only productive beta chains were kept. Each CDR3 protein gets just one entry, which takes the most common genes and DNA from the rows behind it. The V and J calls shown here were made by TCRdb, not taken from the authors' results. In all, the sample holds 690,000 or so distinct CDR3 sequences, and approximately 9% of those were seen once. In total, the top ten clones hold 0.98% of the sample.

These records were also assigned to another study, of yellow fever vaccine responses in identical twins. The other study reports the following: The authors reported that the T cell response to vaccination in identical twins appeared partly convergent and partly personalized. In the study, vaccine-responding T cell clones were precisely tracked in identical twins.

Sequencing was performed on PBMCs. The chain uses TRBV5-1 and TRBJ2-3; the D gene identity is not certain. The sequence was obtained from a woman aged 18-30 years in good health. The DNA sequence is as follows: TGCGCCAGCAGCTCCCCAAGGACCCCCGGTGGCGATACGCAGTATTTT. It encodes CASSSPRTPGGDTQYF.